Below, 17 T cell receptor beta chains from the same sample are listed, as sequenced in a study of blood T cell repertoires in COVID-19. Libraries were prepared by immunoSEQ multiplex PCR; TCRdb keeps only in-frame clonotypes and omits some of them. The table includes approximately 400,000 clones, 88% detected once. Sequences were obtained from PBMCs or T cells enriched from blood (not recorded which). These TCRs come from a woman between 18 and 30 years old who had recovered from COVID-19.

V is TRBV18 and J is TRBJ2-2; 7 bases match TRBD1. Germline V gene sequence: CDR1 KGHSH, CDR2 LQKENI. The V gene end was trimmed by 3 bases and the J gene end by 4 bases; junction bases not matched to a gene: 14. The CDR3 totals 18 residues. The CDR3: CASSPLYGQAPGTGELFF. The CDR3 coding sequence is TGTGCCAGCTCACCGTTGTATGGACAGGCCCCGGGCACCGGGGAGCTGTTTTTT.

The CDR3 region is CASSFEAGYGYTF. CDR3 DNA: TGTGCCAGCAGCTTCGAGGCGGGCTATGGCTACACCTTC. The rearrangement joins TRBV11-2 to TRBJ1-2; no clear D gene. Germline-derived CDR1 and CDR2 are SGHAT and FQNNGV. This CDR3 is built from 13 residues. The ends were cut back, 3 bases at V and 4 bases at J, with 9 bases in the middle.

V usage is TRBV6-5 and J usage is TRBJ1-4; D is possibly TRBD1 (6 bases). The CDR3 totals 14 residues. From germline, CDR1 is MNHEY and CDR2 SVGAGI. V was cut by 10 bases and J by 8 bases, with 20 bases left in between. The CDR3 loop is CATRTDTLGEKLFF. In DNA form, the CDR3 reads TGTGCCACTCGGACAGACACGCTTGGAGAAAAACTGTTTTTT.

The V and J genes are TRBV6-1 and TRBJ1-2, with a weak D call TRBD1 (6 bases). Germline V CDR1 and CDR2: MNHNS, SASEGT. Trimming took 2 bases from V and 4 from J, leaving 20 bases between them. CDR3 length equals 17 residues. The CDR3 sequence: CASSESWGRRRIYGYTF. The CDR3 DNA reads as TGTGCCAGCAGTGAAAGTTGGGGGCGCCGCCGGATCTATGGCTACACCTTC.

This chain links TRBV5-1 with TRBJ2-3; 8 nucleotides match TRBD1. This CDR3 comprises 15 residues. Germline lookup yields CDR1 SGHRS and CDR2 YFSETQ. V dropped 4 bases and J dropped 6; count of bases not matched to a gene: 10. CDR3 loop: CASSIGQGRGDTQYF. The CDR3 region has the DNA TGCGCCAGCAGCATCGGACAGGGAAGGGGGGATACGCAGTATTTT.

The V call is TRBV21-1, the J call TRBJ1-2; the DNA was not compared with TRBD1, the D call given in the table. TRBV21-1 is shown as a pseudogene. The CDR3 covers 12 residues. The CDR3 reads CASRGTGNGYTF. CDR3 DNA sequence: TGTGCCAGCAGAGGGACAGGGAATGGCTACACCTTC.

This chain uses TRBV5-1 with TRBJ2-1; possibly TRBD1 for D (6 bases). CDR3 size: 14 residues. The germline V gene encodes CDR1 SGHRS and CDR2 YFSETQ. Trimming pared 0 bases from V and 6 bases from J, leaving 10 bases between. In nucleotides, the CDR3 is TGCGCCAGCAGCTTGGACAGGGTTATCAATGAGCAGTTCTTC. This encodes CASSLDRVINEQFF.

This chain joins TRBV2 and TRBJ2-3, with TRBD2 identical over 8 bases. After removal of 8 bases from V and 2 bases from J, the junction contained 6 bases not matched to a gene. The germline CDR1 and CDR2 sequences are SNHLY and FYNNEI. The CDR3 totals 14 residues. The CDR3 sequence: CASRGGASTDTQYF. The CDR3 nucleotides read TGTGCCAGCCGGGGGGGGGCCTCCACAGATACGCAGTATTTT. The whole variable domain, remainder taken from reference TRBV2 and TRBJ2-3, is EPEVTQTPSHQVTQMGQEVILRCVPISNHLYFYWYRQILGQKVEFLVSFYNNEISEKSEIFDDQFSVERPDGSNFTLKIRSTKLEDSAMYFCASRGGASTDTQYFGPGTRLTVL.

The gene calls are TRBV9 and TRBJ1-1; maybe TRBD1 (5 bases). Germline V CDR1 and CDR2: SGDLS, YYNGEE. Trimming shortened V by 4 bases and J by 0 bases, and 13 bases separated the two germline ends. CDR3 length: 15 amino acids. Here the CDR3 reads CASSPKGQLNTEAFF. Written as DNA, the CDR3 is TGTGCCAGCAGCCCAAAGGGGCAGTTGAACACTGAAGCTTTCTTT.

The chain recombines TRBV12-3 or TRBV12-4 with TRBJ2-7; possibly TRBD2 for D (6 bases). The CDR3 totals 13 residues. V lost 3 bases and J 2 bases, leaving 8 bases between the germline ends. The CDR3 DNA reads TGTGCCAGCAGTTTGCGACTAGCCTACGAGCAGTACTTC. Encoded protein: CASSLRLAYEQYF.

This chain connects TRBV6-2 or TRBV6-3 to TRBJ1-1; possible D gene TRBD1, 5 bases. The CDR3 length is 13 residues. The germline CDR1 and CDR2 sequences are MNHEY and SVGEGT. The V end lost 6 bases, the J end lost 5 bases, and 13 bases lay between the germline ends. The CDR3 DNA reads as TGTGCCAGCAGCTTCACCGGGGGTACTGAAGCTTTCTTT. Residues: CASSFTGGTEAFF.

The V gene is TRBV7-3, the J gene TRBJ2-5; 7 bases map to TRBD1. Germline loops: CDR1 SGHTA, CDR2 FQGTGA. With 5 bases clipped from V and 6 bases from J, the junction kept 12 bases outside the gene matches. This CDR3 is built from 15 residues. The CDR3 here is CASSPNPTGSKTQYF. The CDR3 DNA sequence: TGTGCCAGCAGCCCGAACCCGACAGGGTCGAAGACCCAGTACTTC.

This clone has more than one count but fewer than ten. The chain joins TRBV9 to TRBJ2-5, with 8 bases fitting TRBD1. CDR1 SGDLS and CDR2 YYNGEE come from the germline V gene. CDR3 length equals 16 residues. Trimming at V came to 4 bases and at J to 1 base, leaving 9 bases not matched to a gene. In nucleotides, the CDR3 is TGTGCCAGCAGCTTATCAGGGGGCGACTCCCAAGAGACCCAGTACTTC. Translating gives CASSLSGGDSQETQYF.

This clone was recorded once. The chain couples TRBV5-1 to TRBJ1-2, with D hard to call. The CDR3 has 13 residues. Germline lookup yields CDR1 SGHRS and CDR2 YFSETQ. Trimming cost V 2 bases and J 4 bases, with 9 bases left between them. The CDR3 nucleotides read TGCGCCAGCAGCTTCGACGGACTCTATGGCTACACCTTC. Its translation: CASSFDGLYGYTF.

The J gene is TRBJ2-2, the V gene TRBV7-3; D is ambiguous. CDR3 length: 21 residues. Germline assignment: CDR1 SGHTA and CDR2 FQGTGA. The V end was cut by 5 bases, the J end by 0 bases, with 28 bases between. CDR3 bases: TGTGCCAGCAGCCCCCTTATGTTTAGTAGCTACTCCTTCGCGAACACCGGGGAGCTGTTTTTT. Residues: CASSPLMFSSYSFANTGELFF.

The J gene is TRBJ2-3, the V gene TRBV5-1; 9 bases agree with TRBD2. The CDR3 totals 15 residues. CDR1 is SGHRS, CDR2 YFSETQ, per germline. Unmatched junction bases numbered 8, after V lost 4 bases and J lost 5 bases. CDR3 DNA: TGCGCCAGCAGCATGAGCGGGGGGTACGGAGATACGCAGTATTTT. Protein: CASSMSGGYGDTQYF.

The rearrangement joins TRBV7-9 to TRBJ2-7, with 7 bases identical to TRBD2. CDR1 and CDR2 from the germline V gene are SEHNR and FQNEAQ (reference sequence). This CDR3 has 14 residues. Losses at the gene ends were 5 bases for V and 2 bases for J; bases not matched to a gene: 6. This CDR3 is CASSAPGLPYEQYF. The CDR3 bases are TGTGCCAGCAGCGCACCGGGACTACCCTACGAGCAGTACTTC.